These T cell receptor beta chains were read from a single sample in a study of vaccination and CD4 T cells after COVID-19. For these receptors, no antigen is known. TCRdb itself ran the PCR reads through MiXCR, one entry per CDR3 protein. Among over 12,000 distinct CDR3 sequences listed, under 45% were seen once. What was sequenced was cultured CD4+ T cells from blood. The source of these receptors is a human donor with COVID-19. Each CDR3 is given with its conserved first and last residue. A D gene is named only where the DNA matches it firmly. Only some rows state a clone size, as once, few, many or a class for expanded clones.

len,abundance,d_gene,v_gene,j_gene,CDR3aa,CDR3nt
15,few,-,TRBV5-4,TRBJ2-5,CASSLDQGQGETQYF,TGTGCCAGCAGCTTGGACCAGGGCCAGGGTGAGACCCAGTACTTC
15,medium-sized,-,TRBV15,TRBJ2-2,CATSRERLVAGELFF,TGTGCCACCAGCCGAGAGAGGCTAGTGGCCGGGGAGCTGTTTTTT
20,once,TRBD2,TRBV23-1,TRBJ2-1,CASGPDSGGPQPKWDNEQFF,TGCGCCAGCGGGCCGGATAGCGGGGGCCCCCAACCTAAATGGGACAATGAGCAGTTCTTC
13,hyperexpanded,TRBD1,TRBV20-1,TRBJ1-1,CRGGTGVGTEAFF,TGCAGGGGGGGGACAGGGGTTGGCACTGAAGCTTTCTTT
14,-,-,TRBV6-1,TRBJ1-4,CASSPRSVNEKLFF,TGTGCCAGCAGCCCGCGGTCCGTTAATGAAAAACTGTTTTTT
14,-,TRBD2,TRBV10-3,TRBJ2-1,CASTTSGGGNEQFF,TGTGCCAGCACGACTAGCGGGGGGGGTAATGAGCAGTTCTTC
15,-,-,TRBV27,TRBJ1-1,CASSFAPRGSTEAFF,TGTGCCAGCAGTTTCGCCCCGCGAGGAAGTACTGAAGCTTTCTTT
16,few,TRBD1,TRBV6-5,TRBJ1-2,CASSYLRDRVDDGYTF,TGTGCCAGCAGTTACCTCCGGGACAGGGTAGATGATGGCTACACCTTC
14,-,-,TRBV6-5,TRBJ2-1,CASSYWGRRNEQFF,TGTGCCAGCAGTTATTGGGGGAGGAGGAATGAGCAGTTCTTC
14,-,TRBD1,TRBV28,TRBJ1-1,CASTFGQVNTEAFF,TGTGCCAGCACTTTTGGACAGGTGAACACTGAAGCTTTCTTT
14,-,TRBD1,TRBV19,TRBJ1-4,CASSPDRGYEKLFF,TGTGCCAGTAGCCCCGACAGGGGGTATGAAAAACTGTTTTTT
12,few,-,TRBV7-2,TRBJ2-3,CASSPATDTQYF,TGTGCCAGCAGCCCGGCCACAGATACGCAGTATTTT
15,-,TRBD1,TRBV24-1,TRBJ2-7,CAPTPSTGDGYEQYF,TGTGCTCCTACCCCCTCGACAGGGGATGGTTACGAGCAGTACTTC
14,-,-,TRBV19,TRBJ1-1,CASSRGGGFTEAFF,TGTGCCAGTAGTCGCGGGGGGGGCTTCACTGAAGCTTTCTTT
15,-,-,TRBV25-1,TRBJ2-7,CASSEWGSSAYEQYF,TGTGCCAGCAGTGAATGGGGCAGTTCAGCCTACGAGCAGTACTTC
14,-,-,TRBV12-3/TRBV12-4,TRBJ1-3,CASRSEGTGNTIYF,TGTGCCAGCAGGAGTGAGGGAACGGGAAACACCATATATTTT
13,-,-,TRBV6-1,TRBJ2-7,CASTTGTSYEQYF,TGTGCCAGCACCACAGGGACGTCCTACGAGCAGTACTTC
15,large,TRBD2,TRBV6-2/TRBV6-3,TRBJ2-7,CASTIRLAGNGEQYF,TGTGCCAGCACTATCCGACTAGCGGGGAATGGCGAGCAGTACTTC
14,-,-,TRBV5-1,TRBJ2-3,CASSKGGFADTQYF,TGCGCCAGCAGCAAAGGGGGATTCGCAGATACGCAGTATTTT
13,large,-,TRBV10-3,TRBJ1-2,CAITMDSYYGYTF,TGTGCCATCACTATGGACAGTTATTATGGCTACACCTTC
15,-,TRBD2,TRBV19,TRBJ2-7,CASSATLAGGYEQYF,TGTGCCAGTAGTGCTACCCTAGCGGGGGGCTACGAGCAGTACTTC
15,-,-,TRBV27,TRBJ2-2,CASSPPAGYTGELFF,TGTGCCAGCAGTCCCCCGGCGGGGTACACCGGGGAGCTGTTTTTT
15,-,TRBD1,TRBV7-7,TRBJ2-2,CASSSRDRGLGELFF,TGTGCTAGCAGCTCCCGGGACAGGGGGCTCGGGGAGCTGTTTTTT
17,-,TRBD1,TRBV7-2,TRBJ1-2,CASSQSSGTGFSFGYTF,TGTGCCAGCAGCCAAAGCTCCGGGACAGGGTTTTCTTTTGGCTACACCTTC
15,few,-,TRBV7-2,TRBJ2-2,CASSLRQGGTGELFF,TGTGCCAGCAGCCTAAGACAGGGAGGGACCGGGGAGCTGTTTTTT
15,few,-,TRBV2,TRBJ1-2,CASSEVAGRGYGYTF,TGTGCCAGCAGTGAAGTGGCGGGGAGGGGCTATGGCTACACCTTC
14,-,-,TRBV7-3,TRBJ2-7,CASSPGGGFYEQYF,TGTGCCAGCAGCCCTGGTGGGGGATTCTACGAGCAGTACTTC
17,-,-,TRBV20-1,TRBJ1-5,CSAPERGVGALNQPQHF,TGCAGTGCCCCGGAACGAGGTGTTGGGGCGTTGAATCAGCCCCAGCATTTT
18,once,TRBD1,TRBV18,TRBJ1-5,CASSPQDRGKSGNQPQHF,TGTGCCAGCTCACCACAGGACAGGGGTAAATCGGGCAATCAGCCCCAGCATTTT
15,few,-,TRBV18,TRBJ1-2,CASSPFGGGQGGYTF,TGTGCCAGCTCACCTTTCGGTGGGGGGCAAGGGGGCTACACCTTC
10,-,-,TRBV30,TRBJ1-2,CAWSPSGYTF,TGTGCCTGGAGTCCTAGCGGCTACACCTTC
17,-,TRBD1,TRBV5-6,TRBJ2-6,CASTLDRGITGANVLTF,TGTGCCAGCACCCTAGACAGGGGAATAACAGGGGCCAACGTCCTGACTTTC
11,-,-,TRBV20-1,TRBJ1-2,CSATGAGGYTF,TGCAGTGCTACGGGGGCCGGTGGCTACACCTTC
13,-,TRBD2,TRBV10-3,TRBJ2-7,CAISELAGYEQYF,TGTGCCATCAGTGAACTAGCGGGCTACGAGCAGTACTTC
15,-,-,TRBV5-4,TRBJ2-2,CASSSTQTNTGELFF,TGTGCCAGCAGCTCCACACAGACGAACACCGGGGAGCTGTTTTTT
15,-,-,TRBV15,TRBJ1-5,CATSSGEDLGKPQHF,TGTGCCACCAGCAGCGGGGAGGACCTCGGCAAGCCCCAGCATTTT
15,-,TRBD2,TRBV20-1,TRBJ2-3,CSGGRGRGGPDTQYF,TGCAGTGGCGGACGGGGACGGGGGGGTCCAGATACGCAGTATTTT
14,few,TRBD1,TRBV28,TRBJ2-7,CASSFGDRGYEQYF,TGTGCCAGCAGTTTCGGAGACAGGGGCTACGAGCAGTACTTC
15,once,TRBD1,TRBV23-1,TRBJ1-1,CASSRPGQGNTEAFF,TGCGCCAGCAGTCGGCCGGGACAGGGGAACACTGAAGCTTTCTTT
13,-,TRBD1,TRBV19,TRBJ1-5,CASRDRGDQPQHF,TGTGCCAGTAGGGACAGGGGGGATCAGCCCCAGCATTTT
13,-,-,TRBV7-2,TRBJ1-2,CASSKQGTYGYTF,TGTGCCAGCAGCAAACAGGGTACCTATGGCTACACCTTC
13,-,TRBD2,TRBV12-3/TRBV12-4,TRBJ2-5,CASTPTGGRTQYF,TGTGCCAGCACCCCTACGGGAGGGCGGACCCAGTACTTC
13,-,-,TRBV20-1,TRBJ2-7,CRPQADGDYEQYF,TGCAGGCCACAAGCAGATGGGGACTACGAGCAGTACTTC
12,-,-,TRBV10-2,TRBJ2-1,CASSGGEPEQFF,TGCGCCAGCAGTGGGGGTGAACCTGAGCAGTTCTTC
13,few,-,TRBV30,TRBJ1-1,CARTIGLNTEAFF,TGTGCCCGCACGATAGGGTTGAACACTGAAGCTTTCTTT
16,-,-,TRBV18,TRBJ2-2,CASSPLMSTGTGELFF,TGTGCCAGCTCACCGTTAATGAGTACAGGGACCGGGGAGCTGTTTTTT
13,-,-,TRBV7-2,TRBJ1-2,CASSLDFNYGYTF,TGTGCCAGCAGCTTAGACTTTAACTATGGCTACACCTTC
14,few,TRBD1,TRBV7-2,TRBJ2-7,CASSSPGDSYEQYF,TGTGCCAGCAGCTCCCCAGGGGACAGCTACGAGCAGTACTTC
14,-,-,TRBV12-3/TRBV12-4,TRBJ1-1,CASSFTGSNTEAFF,TGTGCCAGCAGTTTCACGGGCTCGAACACTGAAGCTTTCTTT
15,few,TRBD1,TRBV6-1,TRBJ1-2,CATSLPRQGYYGYTF,TGTGCCACCTCGCTACCTAGACAGGGGTACTATGGCTACACCTTC
14,-,-,TRBV19,TRBJ1-1,CASSIGRQNTEAFF,TGTGCCAGTAGTATAGGCAGACAGAACACTGAAGCTTTCTTT
14,few,TRBD1,TRBV6-1,TRBJ2-2,CASRGQVNTGELFF,TGTGCCAGCAGGGGACAGGTGAACACCGGGGAGCTGTTTTTT
14,-,-,TRBV6-1,TRBJ1-1,CASNPGLVNTEAFF,TGTGCCAGCAATCCGGGGCTGGTGAACACTGAAGCTTTCTTT
15,-,TRBD1,TRBV27,TRBJ1-5,CASSLGEQGTQPQHF,TGTGCCAGCAGTTTAGGAGAACAGGGGACTCAGCCCCAGCATTTT
15,-,TRBD1,TRBV10-3,TRBJ2-2,CAISGTGVSTGELFF,TGTGCCATCAGCGGGACAGGGGTGAGCACCGGGGAGCTGTTTTTT
13,few,-,TRBV20-1,TRBJ1-6,CSARNSYNSPLHF,TGCAGTGCTAGAAACAGCTACAATTCACCCCTCCACTTT
14,few,-,TRBV19,TRBJ1-5,CASSIPPRGQPQHF,TGTGCCAGTAGTATCCCTCCTAGGGGTCAGCCCCAGCATTTT
12,-,TRBD2,TRBV6-1,TRBJ2-5,CASRAGEATQYF,TGTGCCAGCAGAGCGGGGGAGGCGACCCAGTACTTC